This T cell receptor (beta chain) was identified during a study of blood T cell repertoires in COVID-19. Measured with immunoSEQ multiplex PCR; TCRdb has only the in-frame clones, and not every one. The sample has approximately 500,000 clones, roughly nine tenths seen once. Patients in Seattle were enrolled during active infection, then followed longitudinally. The germline CDR1 and CDR2 sequences are MRHNA and SNTAGT. Trimming took off 0 bases at V and 6 bases at J, with 7 bases between the two ends. CDR3 length: 13 residues. The chain recombines TRBV6-4 with TRBJ2-3, with D unclear. The sequencing input was peripheral blood. The receptor comes from a man younger than 30 with COVID-19, enrolled during active disease. CDR3 sequence (DNA): TGTGCCAGCAGTGACTCTTCTGCGGATACGCAGTATTTT. This encodes CASSDSSADTQYF.